These T cell receptor beta chains were read from a single sample in a study of blood T cell repertoires in COVID-19. TCRdb's table, derived via immunoSEQ multiplex PCR, lists solely in-frame clones and lacks some. The sample consists of roughly 80,000 clones, more than 75% of them appearing once. Sequencing used peripheral blood. These receptors were taken from a human donor in a cohort sampled during active COVID-19. CDR3s leave out the opening cysteine and the closing phenylalanine or tryptophan. Each record gives: J gene, V gene, CDR3 protein.

TRBJ1-2 | TRBV28 | ASSSDPGTGILGYT
TRBJ1-4 | TRBV28 | ASSYTGEKLF
TRBJ1-2 | TRBV19 | ASSPIHRDRAYGYT
TRBJ1-5 | TRBV4-1 | ASSQGAGLNQPQH
TRBJ2-1 | TRBV3-1/TRBV3-2 | ASSPMSGGFNEQF
TRBJ1-1 | TRBV9 | ASSVGGGNAEAF
TRBJ1-4 | TRBV9 | ASSGRGGWEKLF
TRBJ2-1 | TRBV24-1 | ATSDFGQGIYNEQF
TRBJ2-1 | TRBV29-1 | SVLGGGHYNEQF
TRBJ2-2 | TRBV6-5 | ASLVDRGWTGELF
TRBJ2-1 | TRBV12-3/TRBV12-4 | ASSLGRPRQQF
TRBJ2-1 | TRBV5-4 | ASSSPPAGLSNEQF
TRBJ1-1 | TRBV5-8 | ASSSGGGLNTEAF
TRBJ1-3 | TRBV23-1 | ASSQSTGYNLWKHHI
TRBJ1-4 | TRBV6-5 | ASSYSRVPNEKLF
TRBJ2-7 | TRBV4-1 | ASSQDRTGRYEQY
TRBJ2-5 | TRBV19 | ASRDRGRGETQY
TRBJ2-7 | TRBV6-1 | ASSDPGGAMYEQY
TRBJ1-1 | TRBV7-3 | ASSPRAGAGNTEAF
TRBJ1-1 | TRBV6-1 | ASSETGGGRTEAF
TRBJ2-7 | TRBV7-9 | ASSPGQGVSYEQY
TRBJ1-2 | TRBV16 | ASSQSRAGDGYT
TRBJ1-2 | TRBV10-3 | AISYRGDGYT
TRBJ2-1 | TRBV10-3 | AISEWLAGANEQF
TRBJ1-1 | TRBV5-1 | ASSLEIRGAGAF
TRBJ2-7 | TRBV7-9 | ASTLGSRGRGEQY
TRBJ1-2 | TRBV29-1 | SVNDRGDGYT
TRBJ2-3 | TRBV9 | ASSPDYTDTQY
TRBJ2-1 | TRBV27 | ASSTPRDRGYPI
TRBJ2-1 | TRBV7-6 | ASSPLSGSYNEQF
TRBJ2-2 | TRBV28 | ASSSLKGGAGELF
TRBJ1-5 | TRBV11-2 | ASSPDRGNQPQH
TRBJ1-5 | TRBV7-8 | ASSLTTGYSNQPQH
TRBJ2-3 | TRBV29-1 | SVEGASGGVDTQY
TRBJ1-5 | TRBV28 | ASSLEVVTGAGNQPQH
TRBJ1-5 | TRBV5-1 | ASSLDAGVQPQH
TRBJ1-2 | TRBV21-1 | ASSKAFLYTGGLGYGYT
TRBJ2-7 | TRBV28 | ASSFPGQGRGASYEQY
TRBJ2-3 | TRBV19 | ASTTLGGVSPDTQY
TRBJ2-1 | TRBV28 | ASSQTWDREF
TRBJ2-2 | TRBV7-6 | ASSRGQGAGWNTGELF
TRBJ2-1 | TRBV7-2 | ASSTGGPGREQF